This T cell receptor beta chain came from a study of identical twins. Template switching supplied a universal primer site; unique molecular identifiers were carried on the cDNA. One entry per CDR3 protein results from TCRdb running MiXCR on the 5' RACE reads. The data show 700,000 or so distinct CDR3 sequences, 8.6% seen once. The study, taken as a whole, reports: With beta out-of-frame sequences, excess sharing by twins was weaker. Invariant populations such as MAIT and iNKT cells could partly muddle zero-insertion analyses.

This clonotype was observed a handful of times. Its antigen is as yet unknown. The V and J ends lost 3 bases and 5 bases, in that order; junction bases with no gene match: 13. The CDR3 length is 17 residues. Germline V gene data show CDR1 as KGHSH and CDR2 as LQKENI. The sample was also linked to a second study, of yellow fever vaccine responses in identical twins. According to that study: Reportedly, twins' vaccine T cell responses looked partly convergent and partly personalized.

Source material: PBMCs. This clonotype was sampled from a woman aged 18-29 years in good health. V usage is TRBV18 and J usage is TRBJ2-1; 7 bases are shared with TRBD1. The CDR3 DNA reads as TGTGCCAGCTCACCGCGACAGGGTCTCGCTAGTAACAATGAGCAGTTCTTC. Protein product: CASSPRQGLASNNEQFF.